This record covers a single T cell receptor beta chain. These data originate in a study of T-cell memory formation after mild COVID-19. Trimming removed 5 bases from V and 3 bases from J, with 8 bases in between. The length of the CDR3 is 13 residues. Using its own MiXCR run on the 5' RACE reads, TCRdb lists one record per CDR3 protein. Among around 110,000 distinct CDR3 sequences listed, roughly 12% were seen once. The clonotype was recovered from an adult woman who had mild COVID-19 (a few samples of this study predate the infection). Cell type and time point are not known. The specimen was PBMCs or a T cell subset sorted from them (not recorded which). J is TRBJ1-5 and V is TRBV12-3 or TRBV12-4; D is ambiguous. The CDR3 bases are TGTGCCAGCAGTCCCCTTTACAATCAGCCCCAGCATTTT. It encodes CASSPLYNQPQHF.